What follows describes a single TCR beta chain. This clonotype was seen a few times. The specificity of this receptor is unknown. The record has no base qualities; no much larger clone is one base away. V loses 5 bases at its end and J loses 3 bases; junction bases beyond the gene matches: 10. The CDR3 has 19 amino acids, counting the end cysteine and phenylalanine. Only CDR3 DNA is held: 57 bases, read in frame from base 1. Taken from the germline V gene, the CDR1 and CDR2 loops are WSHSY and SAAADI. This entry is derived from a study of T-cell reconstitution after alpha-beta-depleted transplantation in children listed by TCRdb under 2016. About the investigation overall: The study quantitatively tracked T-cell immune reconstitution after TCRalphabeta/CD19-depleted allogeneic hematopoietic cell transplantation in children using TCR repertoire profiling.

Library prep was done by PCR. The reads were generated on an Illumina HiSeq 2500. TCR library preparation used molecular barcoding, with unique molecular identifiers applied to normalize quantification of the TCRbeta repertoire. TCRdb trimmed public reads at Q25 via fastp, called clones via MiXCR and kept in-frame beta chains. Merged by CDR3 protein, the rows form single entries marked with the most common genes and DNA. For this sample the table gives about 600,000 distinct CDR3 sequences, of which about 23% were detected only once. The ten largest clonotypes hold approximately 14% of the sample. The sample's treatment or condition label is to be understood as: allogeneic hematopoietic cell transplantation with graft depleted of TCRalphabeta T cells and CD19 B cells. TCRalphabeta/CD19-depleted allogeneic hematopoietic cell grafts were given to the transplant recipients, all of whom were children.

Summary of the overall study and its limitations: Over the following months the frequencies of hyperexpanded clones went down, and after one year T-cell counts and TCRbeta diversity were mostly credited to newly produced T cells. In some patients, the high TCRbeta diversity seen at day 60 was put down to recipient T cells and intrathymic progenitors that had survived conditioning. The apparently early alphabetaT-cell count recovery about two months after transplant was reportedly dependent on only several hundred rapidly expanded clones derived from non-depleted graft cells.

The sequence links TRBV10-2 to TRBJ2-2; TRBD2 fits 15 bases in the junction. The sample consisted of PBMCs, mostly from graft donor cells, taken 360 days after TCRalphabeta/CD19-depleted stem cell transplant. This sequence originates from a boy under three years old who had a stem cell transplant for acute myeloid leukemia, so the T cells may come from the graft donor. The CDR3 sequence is CASSPWTSGGEEDTGELFF. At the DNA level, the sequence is TGCGCCAGCAGTCCTTGGACTAGCGGGGGGGAAGAGGACACCGGGGAGCTGTTTTTT.